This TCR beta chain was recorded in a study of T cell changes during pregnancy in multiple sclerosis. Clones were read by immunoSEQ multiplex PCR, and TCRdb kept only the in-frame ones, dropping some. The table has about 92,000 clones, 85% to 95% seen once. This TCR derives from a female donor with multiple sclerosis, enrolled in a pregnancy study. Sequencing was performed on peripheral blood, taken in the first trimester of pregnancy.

CDR3 coding DNA: TGTGCCAGCAGCCCCCCGGGACAGAACACTGAAGCTTTCTTT. Translating gives CASSPPGQNTEAFF. V is TRBV28 and J is TRBJ1-1; D is perhaps TRBD1 (6 bases). The V gene lost 6 bases and the J gene lost 1 base, with 12 bases spanning the gap. This CDR3 contains 14 residues. The V gene's germline CDR1 is MDHEN and CDR2 SYDVKM.